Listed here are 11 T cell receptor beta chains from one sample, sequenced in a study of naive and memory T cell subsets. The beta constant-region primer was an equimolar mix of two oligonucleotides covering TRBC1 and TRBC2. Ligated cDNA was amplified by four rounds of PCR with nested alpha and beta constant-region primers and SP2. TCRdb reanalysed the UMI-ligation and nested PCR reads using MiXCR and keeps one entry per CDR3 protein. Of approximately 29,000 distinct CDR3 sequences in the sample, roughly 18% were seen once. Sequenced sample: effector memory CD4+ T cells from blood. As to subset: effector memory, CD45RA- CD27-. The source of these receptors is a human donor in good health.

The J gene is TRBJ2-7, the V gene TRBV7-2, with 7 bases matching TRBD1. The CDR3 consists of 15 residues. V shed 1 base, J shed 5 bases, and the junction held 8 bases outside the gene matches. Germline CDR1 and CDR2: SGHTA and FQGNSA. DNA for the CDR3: TGTGCCAGCAGCTTAGGGCCAGGGGGTGTCCACGAGCAGTACTTC. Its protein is CASSLGPGGVHEQYF.

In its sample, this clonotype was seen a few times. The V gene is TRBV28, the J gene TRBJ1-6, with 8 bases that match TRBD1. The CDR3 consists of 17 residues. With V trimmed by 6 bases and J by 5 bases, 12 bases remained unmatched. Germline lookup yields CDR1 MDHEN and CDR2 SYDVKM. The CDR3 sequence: CASSQKLTGVDNSPLHF. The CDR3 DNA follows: TGTGCCAGCAGCCAAAAGTTGACAGGGGTCGATAATTCACCCCTCCACTTT.

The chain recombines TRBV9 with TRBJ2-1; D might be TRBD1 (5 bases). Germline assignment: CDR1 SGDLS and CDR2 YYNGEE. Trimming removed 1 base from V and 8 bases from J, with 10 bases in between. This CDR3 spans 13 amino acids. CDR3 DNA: TGTGCCAGCAGCGTAACCATAGGGGATGAGCAGTTCTTC. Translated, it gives CASSVTIGDEQFF.

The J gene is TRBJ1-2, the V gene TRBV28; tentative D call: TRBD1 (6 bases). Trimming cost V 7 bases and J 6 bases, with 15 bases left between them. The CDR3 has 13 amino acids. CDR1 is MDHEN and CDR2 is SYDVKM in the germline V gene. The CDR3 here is CASTVQGRDGYTF. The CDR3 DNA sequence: TGTGCCAGCACCGTACAGGGAAGAGATGGCTACACCTTC.

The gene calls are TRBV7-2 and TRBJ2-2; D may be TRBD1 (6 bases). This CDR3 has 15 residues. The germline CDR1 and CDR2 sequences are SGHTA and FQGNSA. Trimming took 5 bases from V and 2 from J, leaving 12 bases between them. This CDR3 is CASSLRTANTGELFF. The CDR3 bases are TGTGCCAGCAGCCTCCGGACAGCCAACACCGGGGAGCTGTTTTTT.

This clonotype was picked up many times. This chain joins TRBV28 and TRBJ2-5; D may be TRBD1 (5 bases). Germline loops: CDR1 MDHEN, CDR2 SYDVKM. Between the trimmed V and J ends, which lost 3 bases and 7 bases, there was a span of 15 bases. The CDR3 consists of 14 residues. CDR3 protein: CASSFDWGVVTQYF. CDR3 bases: TGTGCCAGCAGTTTTGATTGGGGCGTGGTGACCCAGTACTTC.

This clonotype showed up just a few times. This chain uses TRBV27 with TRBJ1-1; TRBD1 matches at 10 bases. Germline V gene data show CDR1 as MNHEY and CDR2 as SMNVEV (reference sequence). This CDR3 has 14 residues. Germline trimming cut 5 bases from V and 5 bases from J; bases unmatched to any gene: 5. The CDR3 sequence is CASSRTGGWTEAFF. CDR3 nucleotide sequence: TGTGCCAGCAGTCGGACAGGGGGTTGGACTGAAGCTTTCTTT.

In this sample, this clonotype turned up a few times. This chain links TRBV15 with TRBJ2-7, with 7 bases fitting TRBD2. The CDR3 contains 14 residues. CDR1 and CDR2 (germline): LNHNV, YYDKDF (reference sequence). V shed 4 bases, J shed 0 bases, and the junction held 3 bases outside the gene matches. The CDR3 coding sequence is TGTGCCACCAGCACTCGGACTAGCTCCTACGAGCAGTACTTC. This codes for CATSTRTSSYEQYF.

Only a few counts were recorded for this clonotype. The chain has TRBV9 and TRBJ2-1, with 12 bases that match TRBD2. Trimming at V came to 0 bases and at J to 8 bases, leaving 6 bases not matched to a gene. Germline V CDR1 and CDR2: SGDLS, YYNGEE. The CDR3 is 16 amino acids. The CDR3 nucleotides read TGTGCCAGCAGCGTAGGTCGACTAGCGGGAGTGGATGAGCAGTTCTTC. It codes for CASSVGRLAGVDEQFF. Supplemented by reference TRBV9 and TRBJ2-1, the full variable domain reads DSGVTQTPKHLITATGQRVTLRCSPRSGDLSVYWYQQSLDQGLQFLIQYYNGEERAKGNILERFSAQQFPDLHSELNLSSLELGDSALYFCASSVGRLAGVDEQFFGPGTRLTVL.

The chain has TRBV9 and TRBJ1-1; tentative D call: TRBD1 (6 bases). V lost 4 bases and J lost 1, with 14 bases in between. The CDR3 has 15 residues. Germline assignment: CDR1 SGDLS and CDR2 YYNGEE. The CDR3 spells CASSRGGIPNTEAFF. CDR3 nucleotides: TGTGCCAGCAGCCGAGGGGGGATACCGAACACTGAAGCTTTCTTT. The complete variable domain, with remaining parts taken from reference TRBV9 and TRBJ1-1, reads DSGVTQTPKHLITATGQRVTLRCSPRSGDLSVYWYQQSLDQGLQFLIQYYNGEERAKGNILERFSAQQFPDLHSELNLSSLELGDSALYFCASSRGGIPNTEAFFGQGTRLTVV.

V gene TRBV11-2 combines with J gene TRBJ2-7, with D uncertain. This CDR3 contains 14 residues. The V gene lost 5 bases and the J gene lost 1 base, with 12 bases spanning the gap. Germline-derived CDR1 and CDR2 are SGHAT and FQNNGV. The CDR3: CASSPDSRSYEQYF. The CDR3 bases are TGTGCCAGCAGCCCCGACTCTAGATCCTACGAGCAGTACTTC.